This T cell receptor (beta chain) was recovered during a study of T cell repertoires in cytomegalovirus infection. Overall study results and limits: Cumulative public TCR beta family frequency identified CMV carriers with the relevant HLA. The ex vivo response was dominated by HLA-C-restricted CMV-specific TCR beta clonotypes.

CDR3 length: 13 residues. V was trimmed by 2 bases and J by 9 bases, leaving 13 bases between them. Germline values: CDR1 MNHNS, CDR2 SASEGT. One entry per CDR3 protein, called by TCRdb with MiXCR from the reads. The data contain 500,000 to 600,000 distinct CDR3 sequences, more than 15% of them singletons. Points on this clonotype: Its target is unknown. Lacking the conserved final phenylalanine or tryptophan, this CDR3 likely reflects a read error.

The TCR was taken from a human donor in good health (CMV status not recorded). Some clones in this sample may be carry-over from other donors' samples. The chain links TRBV6-1 to TRBJ2-5; tentative D call: TRBD1 (6 bases). The specimen was CD8+ T cells from PBMCs. The CDR3 here is CASSENRAQSQYL. The CDR3, as DNA: TGTGCCAGCAGTGAAAACAGGGCGCAGTCCCAGTACTTA.